Here is one T cell receptor beta chain with its context. The sample originates from a study of T cell changes during pregnancy in multiple sclerosis. Clones were sequenced by immunoSEQ multiplex PCR, and TCRdb holds only the in-frame ones, with some missing. The repertoire holds tens of thousands of clones, with over 90% as singletons. The V and J ends lost 7 bases and 2 bases, in that order; junction bases with no gene match: 3. Germline CDR1 SQVTM, CDR2 ANQGSEA. CDR3 length: 13 residues. V is TRBV29-1 and J is TRBJ1-2, with TRBD1 identical over 11 bases. This material consisted of CD4+ T cells from peripheral blood mononuclear cells, taken in the third trimester of pregnancy. This TCR was recovered from a female donor in good health, enrolled as a control in a pregnancy study. The CDR3 sequence: CSAGQGANYGYTF. The DNA of the CDR3 is TGCAGCGCCGGACAGGGGGCAAACTATGGCTACACCTTC.